Each of the 26 T cell receptor beta chains below was sequenced from the same sample in a study of T cell responses to AZD1222 COVID-19 vaccine. Assay: immunoSEQ multiplex PCR; the TCRdb copy retains only in-frame clones and omits some. The sample has 60,000 or so clones, 80% to 90% seen once. The input for sequencing was peripheral blood, taken on day 0 of AZD1222 vaccination. The receptors derive from an adult in good health.

The chain recombines TRBV28 with TRBJ1-2; no firm D call. The V end lost 2 bases, the J end lost 8 bases, and 18 bases lay between the germline ends. This CDR3 spans 15 amino acids. Germline V gene sequence: CDR1 MDHEN, CDR2 SYDVKM. The DNA for the CDR3 is TGTGCCAGCAGTTTAAATTGGGTCGGATCGGTGGGCTACACCTTC. Translation: CASSLNWVGSVGYTF.

The chain combines TRBV27 with TRBJ1-2; TRBD1 matches at 9 bases. Unmatched junction bases numbered 11, after V lost 6 bases and J lost 3 bases. Germline V gives CDR1 MNHEY, CDR2 SMNVEV (reference sequence). This CDR3 has 16 amino acids. The CDR3 here is CASRQSTQGAHYGYTF. CDR3 DNA: TGTGCCAGCAGGCAAAGTACACAGGGGGCTCACTATGGCTACACCTTC.

The chain uses TRBV11-3 and TRBJ1-1; no clear D. V gave up 2 bases and J gave up 1 base, with 5 bases separating them. CDR3 length: 13 amino acids. The germline V gene has CDR1 SGHNT and CDR2 YENEEA. CDR3 loop: CASSLFQNTEAFF. The CDR3 nucleotides read TGTGCCAGCAGCTTATTCCAGAACACTGAAGCTTTCTTT.

V and J are TRBV24-1 and TRBJ2-5, with D hard to call. The CDR3 is 15 residues long. Between the trimmed V and J ends, which lost 4 bases and 2 bases, there was a span of 13 bases. Germline V gene data show CDR1 as KGHDR and CDR2 as SFDVKD. The CDR3 loop is CATSDPGGKQETQYF. The DNA for the CDR3 is TGTGCCACCAGTGACCCCGGTGGGAAGCAAGAGACCCAGTACTTC.

The genes are TRBV3-1 (or the pseudogene TRBV3-2) and TRBJ2-1, with no clear D. The CDR3 is 16 residues long. The germline V gene encodes CDR1 LGHDT and CDR2 YNNKEL (reference sequence). V dropped 4 bases and J dropped 4 bases, with 17 bases sitting between them. For the CDR3, the DNA is TGTGCCAGCAGCCCCCCTTCGCGGACCGTGTACAATGAGCAGTTCTTC. Its protein product is CASSPPSRTVYNEQFF.

The V and J genes are TRBV19 and TRBJ1-5; D is ambiguous. The CDR3 length is 14 residues. Trimming cost V 4 bases and J 4 bases, with 11 bases left between them. Germline-derived CDR1 and CDR2 are LNHDA and SQIVND (reference sequence). The CDR3 spells CASSRERQNQPQHF. Here the CDR3 DNA reads TGTGCCAGTAGTAGGGAGAGACAAAATCAGCCCCAGCATTTT. The whole variable domain, remainder taken from reference TRBV19 and TRBJ1-5, is DGGITQSPKYLFRKEGQNVTLSCEQNLNHDAMYWYRQDPGQGLRLIYYSQIVNDFQKGDIAEGYSVSREKKESFPLTVTSAQKNPTAFYLCASSRERQNQPQHFGDGTRLSIL.

V is TRBV5-6 and J is TRBJ2-3; a possible D gene is TRBD1 (7 bases). CDR1 and CDR2 from the germline V gene are SGHDT and YYEEEE. Trimming pared 7 bases from V and 4 bases from J, leaving 25 bases between. This CDR3 has 17 amino acids. The CDR3 here is CASAALRWRGPPDTQYF. The DNA for the CDR3 is TGTGCCAGCGCAGCCCTGAGGTGGAGGGGGCCCCCAGATACGCAGTATTTT.

This clone was picked up one time. The J gene is TRBJ2-7, the V gene TRBV4-1, with TRBD2 identical over 15 bases. CDR3 length: 18 amino acids. Germline CDR1 reads MGHRA; CDR2 reads YSYEKL. Germline trimming cut 1 base from V and 1 base from J; bases unmatched to any gene: 5. The DNA of the CDR3 is TGCGCCAGCAGCCAAGGGGGACTAGCGGGAGGCCCTTCCTACGAGCAGTACTTC. Amino acid sequence: CASSQGGLAGGPSYEQYF.

This sequence joins TRBV5-1 and TRBJ1-5, with no clear D. V dropped 0 bases and J dropped 3 bases, with 7 bases sitting between them. Germline V gene data show CDR1 as SGHRS and CDR2 as YFSETQ. This CDR3 has 14 residues. CDR3 in amino acids: CASSLDGLNQPQHF. The CDR3 nucleotides are TGCGCCAGCAGCTTGGACGGTCTCAATCAGCCCCAGCATTTT.

In its sample, this clone was seen a few times. The J gene is TRBJ2-1, the V gene TRBV5-1; D not resolved. Germline CDR1 SGHRS, CDR2 YFSETQ. The CDR3 runs to 15 residues. V lost 3 bases, J lost 7 bases, and 17 bases lay in between. Written as DNA, the CDR3 is TGCGCCAGCAGCTCCTCGCCGAGCAGCGAGAATGAGCAGTTCTTC. This sequence encodes CASSSSPSSENEQFF.

The rearrangement uses TRBV7-2 and TRBJ2-1; D is possibly TRBD1 (6 bases). CDR1 and CDR2 (germline): SGHTA, FQGNSA. V was clipped by 3 bases and J by 0 bases, with 12 bases between them. CDR3 size: 16 residues. In DNA, the CDR3 is TGTGCCAGCAGCTTCAGAGGGGGAAGCTCCTACAATGAGCAGTTCTTC. Its translation: CASSFRGGSSYNEQFF.

There are a few counts of this clone. The rearrangement joins TRBV28 to TRBJ1-1; the D is unclear. Deletions cut 8 bases from V and 0 bases from J, with 10 bases between. This CDR3 has 13 residues. CDR1 is MDHEN, CDR2 SYDVKM, per germline. The CDR3 DNA sequence: TGTGCCAGCCTTTTAGGTATGAACACTGAAGCTTTCTTT. Translated, it gives CASLLGMNTEAFF. The entire variable domain, with the rest obtained from reference TRBV28 and TRBJ1-1, is as follows: DVKVTQSSRYLVKRTGEKVFLECVQDMDHENMFWYRQDPGLGLRLIYFSYDVKMKEKGDIPEGYSVSREKKERFSLILESASTNQTSMYLCASLLGMNTEAFFGQGTRLTVV.

This chain connects TRBV9 to TRBJ2-3, with D perhaps TRBD1 (5 bases). Germline V gene lookup returns CDR1 SGDLS and CDR2 YYNGEE. The CDR3 is made up of 16 amino acids. The V end lost 3 bases, the J end lost 0 bases, and 14 bases lay between the germline ends. CDR3 DNA: TGTGCCAGCAGCGGTGGGCAGGGTGTTAGCACAGATACGCAGTATTTT. Translation gives CASSGGQGVSTDTQYF.

In this sample, this clone turned up a few times. One base away lies a much larger clone, so this may be a sequencing read error. Other DNA sequences of this sample code for an identical CDR3. This chain links TRBV9 with TRBJ2-2; D tentatively reads TRBD1 or TRBD2 (6 bases each). V lost 1 base and J lost 4, with 23 bases in between. CDR1 and CDR2 (germline): SGDLS, YYNGEE. The CDR3 is 19 amino acids. CDR3 in amino acids: CASSVTGLAEGGVTGELFF. Written as DNA, the CDR3 is TGTGCCAGCAGCGTAACGGGACTCGCGGAGGGGGGAGTCACCGGGGAGCTGTTTTTT.

The CDR3 here is CASSLNGRGTNEKLFF. The DNA of the CDR3 is TGTGCCAGCAGCTTGAACGGACGAGGAACTAATGAAAAACTGTTTTTT. The rearrangement links TRBV7-2 to TRBJ1-4; D not certain. In germline, CDR1 is SGHTA, CDR2 FQGNSA. Deletions cut 3 bases from V and 1 base from J, with 12 bases between. The CDR3 sequence is 16 residues long.

This clone was seen only once. This chain joins TRBV4-1 and TRBJ2-7; the D is unclear. Germline CDR1 is MGHRA and CDR2 is YSYEKL. The V gene lost 4 bases and the J gene lost 6 bases, with 10 bases spanning the gap. This CDR3 spans 12 amino acids. Here the CDR3 DNA reads TGCGCCAGCAGCCCGTCCCTGGGCGAGCAGTACTTC. It is translated as CASSPSLGEQYF.

In DNA, the CDR3 is TGTGCCAGTAGTATGGGGACTGCTGGAAACACCATATATTTT. This sequence encodes CASSMGTAGNTIYF. The chain uses TRBV19 and TRBJ1-3; D is possibly TRBD1 (5 bases). Germline assignment: CDR1 LNHDA and CDR2 SQIVND (reference sequence). The germline V and J ends were trimmed by 3 bases and 2 bases, with 8 bases remaining between them. The CDR3 sequence is 14 residues long.

The chain joins TRBV5-1 to TRBJ2-5, with D possibly being TRBD2 (6 bases). V was cut by 5 bases and J by 4 bases, with 12 bases left in between. The CDR3 is 13 amino acids. Germline V gene lookup returns CDR1 SGHRS and CDR2 YFSETQ. The CDR3 DNA follows: TGCGCCAGCAGGCGGGACTTTAGAGAGACCCAGTACTTC. This gives the protein CASRRDFRETQYF.

The V gene is TRBV5-5, the J gene TRBJ1-1; D unresolved. Trimming removed 6 bases at V and 2 bases at J, with 11 bases between. This CDR3 is built from 13 residues. Germline CDR1 reads SGHKS; CDR2 reads YYEKEE (reference sequence). In DNA form, the CDR3 reads TGTGCCAGCATCCTCAGTGTAAACACTGAAGCTTTCTTT. It is translated as CASILSVNTEAFF.

The chain links TRBV28 to TRBJ2-7, with 11 positions matching TRBD2. The CDR3 runs to 15 residues. Germline V gene data show CDR1 as MDHEN and CDR2 as SYDVKM. The ends lost 6 bases at V and 6 bases at J; junction bases unmatched: 10. This CDR3 reads CASSSSSGRVFEQYF. In DNA, the CDR3 is TGTGCCAGCAGCTCTAGTAGCGGGAGGGTCTTCGAGCAGTACTTC.

In DNA form, the CDR3 reads TGTGCCAGCAGTTTAAAGGAGTCCTATAATTCACCCCTCCACTTT. Its protein product is CASSLKESYNSPLHF. The chain joins TRBV27 to TRBJ1-6; no definite D call. This CDR3 is built from 15 residues. The V and J ends lost 2 bases and 1 base respectively, with 6 bases between them. CDR1 is MNHEY and CDR2 is SMNVEV in the germline V gene (reference sequence).

The gene calls are TRBV4-1 and TRBJ1-2; D is perhaps TRBD1 (5 bases). The germline V gene has CDR1 MGHRA and CDR2 YSYEKL. This CDR3 region has 15 residues. Trimming shortened V by 0 bases and J by 7 bases, and 15 bases separated the two germline ends. The CDR3: CASSQESPGRSGYTF. In nucleotides, the CDR3 is TGCGCCAGCAGCCAAGAAAGTCCAGGGCGAAGTGGCTACACCTTC.

The genes are TRBV25-1 and TRBJ1-4; a possible D gene is TRBD1 (5 bases). Germline values: CDR1 MGHDK, CDR2 SYGVNS. CDR3 length: 15 amino acids. V lost 4 bases, J lost 5 bases, and 14 bases lay in between. The CDR3 is CASSAFPRENEKLFF. The CDR3 nucleotides are TGTGCCAGCAGTGCCTTTCCCAGGGAAAATGAAAAACTGTTTTTT. Full variable domain (outside the CDR3, taken from reference TRBV25-1 and TRBJ1-4): EADIYQTPRYLVIGTGKKITLECSQTMGHDKMYWYQQDPGMELHLIHYSYGVNSTEKGDLSSESTVSRIRTEHFPLTLESARPSHTSQYLCASSAFPRENEKLFFGSGTQLSVL.

V gene TRBV18 combines with J gene TRBJ1-1; D ambiguous. This CDR3 spans 13 amino acids. CDR1 and CDR2 (germline): KGHSH, LQKENI. V was trimmed by 3 bases and J by 1 base, leaving 6 bases between them. The CDR3 region has the DNA TGTGCCAGCTCACCGAACGGGAACACTGAAGCTTTCTTT. It yields the protein CASSPNGNTEAFF.

The gene calls are TRBV28 and TRBJ1-6; possible D gene TRBD1, 5 bases. Per the germline V gene, CDR1 is MDHEN and CDR2 is SYDVKM. Trimming took 3 bases from V and 7 from J, leaving 13 bases between them. The length of the CDR3 is 15 residues. Written as DNA, the CDR3 is TGTGCCAGCAGTTTCGGGCTAGGACACAATTCACCCCTCCACTTT. Protein sequence: CASSFGLGHNSPLHF.

The chain links TRBV5-1 to TRBJ2-2; TRBD2 matches at 14 bases. Per germline, CDR1 SGHRS and CDR2 YFSETQ. This CDR3 has 17 amino acids. V lost 3 bases to trimming and J lost 3 bases; unmatched junction nucleotides: 4. CDR3 DNA sequence: TGCGCCAGCAGCTCGGGACTAGCGGGAGCTTACACCGGGGAGCTGTTTTTT. Its translation: CASSSGLAGAYTGELFF.